The clone carrying this T cell receptor (beta chain) has only a few counts. What it binds is not known. The data are from a study of T-cell memory formation after mild COVID-19. General study points: Memory from before infection featured some responding clones, which suggests cross-reactive memory joined.

Constant-segment-primed 5'RACE gave TCR alpha and TCR beta cDNA libraries with sample barcodes and UMIs. TCRdb itself ran the 5' RACE reads through MiXCR, one entry per CDR3 protein. The sample includes approximately 250,000 distinct CDR3 sequences, about a sixth of them seen just once. The CDR3 sequence is 13 residues long. Germline trimming cut 4 bases from V and 7 bases from J; bases unmatched to any gene: 8. CDR1 and CDR2 (germline): SQVTM, ANQGSEA. V and J are TRBV29-1 and TRBJ2-7, with 9 bases lining up with TRBD1. The sequence came from a man younger than 35 who had mild COVID-19 (a few samples of this study predate the infection). Cell type and time point are not known. Material: PBMCs or a T cell subset sorted from them (not recorded which). The CDR3 DNA is TGCAGCGTTGGACAGGGGGTCCCGTATGAGCAGTACTTC. It encodes CSVGQGVPYEQYF.